The T cell receptor beta chain described here comes from a study of immune evolution from preneoplasia to lung adenocarcinoma. The CDR3 length is 17 residues. Germline CDR1 reads LNHDA; CDR2 reads SQIVND (reference sequence). Trimming took 1 base from V and 3 from J, leaving 18 bases between them. The method was immunoSEQ multiplex PCR; TCRdb's version includes in-frame clones alone and lacks a portion of them. Among 20,000 to 25,000 clones listed, roughly 80% were seen once. This TCR was recovered from a person aged 55 to 75 with lung adenocarcinoma. V usage is TRBV19 and J usage is TRBJ1-2, with TRBD1 as a possible D gene (6 bases). What was sequenced was FFPE invasive lung adenocarcinoma tissue. CDR3 nucleotide sequence: TGTGCCAGTAGTATAGGGTTGACAGGAAGTCATGACTATGGCTACACCTTC. Protein: CASSIGLTGSHDYGYTF.